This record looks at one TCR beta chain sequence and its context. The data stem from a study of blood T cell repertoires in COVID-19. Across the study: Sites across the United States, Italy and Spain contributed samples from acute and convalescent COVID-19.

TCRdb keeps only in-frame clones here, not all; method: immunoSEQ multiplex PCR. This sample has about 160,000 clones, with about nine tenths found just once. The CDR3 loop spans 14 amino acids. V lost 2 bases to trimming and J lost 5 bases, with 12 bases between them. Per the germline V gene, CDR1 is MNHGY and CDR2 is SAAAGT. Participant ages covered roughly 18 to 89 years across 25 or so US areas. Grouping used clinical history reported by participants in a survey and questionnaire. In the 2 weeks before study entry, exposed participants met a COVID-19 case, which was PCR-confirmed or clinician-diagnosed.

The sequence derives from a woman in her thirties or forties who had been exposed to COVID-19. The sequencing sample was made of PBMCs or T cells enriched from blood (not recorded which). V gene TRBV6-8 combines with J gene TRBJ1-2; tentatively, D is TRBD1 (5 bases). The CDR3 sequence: CASSYPDRIYGYTF. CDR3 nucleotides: TGTGCCAGCAGTTACCCAGACAGAATTTATGGCTACACCTTC.